This entry describes one T cell receptor (beta chain). Antigen unknown. This sample stems from a study of T cell responses to AZD1222 COVID-19 vaccine. Some clones are missing from TCRdb's copy, which holds only in-frame ones; the method was immunoSEQ multiplex PCR. This sample has roughly 96,000 clones, with approximately 88% found just once. General observations from the study: At baseline, seropositivity was found in only a handful of AZD1222 recipients. Repertoires were obtained solely post-peak T cell response. Donors, mostly white British, included more females; clonal diversity was possibly underestimated.

The starting material was peripheral blood, obtained on day 0 of AZD1222 vaccination. This TCR was recovered from an adult in good health.

CDR3 sequence: CASSRTFRDRSGNTIYF. The CDR3 DNA follows: TGTGCCAGCAGTCGGACCTTCCGGGACCGCTCTGGAAACACCATATATTTT. The chain joins TRBV28 to TRBJ1-3; a weak D match, TRBD1 (5 bases). Trimming shortened V by 5 bases and J by 0 bases, and 17 bases separated the two germline ends. The CDR3 is 17 amino acids. Germline assignment: CDR1 MDHEN and CDR2 SYDVKM.